This T cell receptor (beta chain) was identified in a study of T cells in Graves' hyperthyroidism and ophthalmopathy. Study background: Before treatment of any kind, peripheral blood was taken at initial diagnosis.

Germline CDR1 ENHRY, CDR2 SYGVKD. The CDR3 totals 12 residues. Between the trimmed V and J ends, which lost 10 bases and 6 bases, there was a span of 14 bases. TCR beta CDR3 sequences were amplified from RNA transcripts. TCR CDR3 underwent first-round RT-PCR with the HTBI primer set. TCRdb processed the multiplex PCR reads anew with MiXCR; each CDR3 protein has one entry. The data contain approximately 690,000 distinct CDR3 sequences, roughly 20% of them singletons. Each ophthalmopathy patient scored at least 3 on the Clinical Activity Score and at least 4 on NOSPECS grade, with duration under 3 months. Every diagnosis used clinical symptoms, serum thyroxine and TRAb, thyroid ultrasound and orbital computed tomography. A remark on this clonotype: Its antigen is currently unknown.

The study, taken as a whole, reports: Most clonotypes expanded in thyroid above 0.001 were likewise present in blood.

This sequence was found in a man aged 25 to 40 with Graves' ophthalmopathy. The J gene is TRBJ2-3, the V gene TRBV10-3, with D maybe TRBD2 (5 bases). Material for sequencing was blood. As DNA, the CDR3 is TGTGCCACGAGGGAAAACCGGGATACGCAGTATTTT. Residues: CATRENRDTQYF.